This T cell receptor (beta chain) was recovered during a study of blood T cell repertoires in COVID-19. Study in general: The samples span acute and convalescent COVID-19 from the United States, Italy and Spain. The analysed material was cDNA or gDNA that came from T cells, B-cell-depleted T cells, or PBMCs.

Germline trimming cut 2 bases from V and 5 bases from J; bases unmatched to any gene: 6. This CDR3 spans 15 amino acids. Germline loops: CDR1 SGDLS, CDR2 YYNGEE. Original processing methods: Nucleated cell counts were estimated from reference gene primer amplification. Profiling relied on immunoSEQ multiplex PCR, and the TCRdb table lists in-frame clones only, not all of them. V, J and clone size are taken as reported in that table, and D and trimming were inferred from the DNA itself. This sample has about 150,000 clones, with 84% found just once. The clonotype comes from a woman between 45 and 65 years old in a cohort sampled during active or convalescent COVID-19. Sequencing was carried out using peripheral blood. The V call is TRBV9, the J call TRBJ1-5; 8 positions agree with TRBD1. CDR3 sequence: CASSVAGGGDQPQHF. CDR3 nucleotide sequence: TGTGCCAGCAGCGTGGCAGGGGGCGGCGATCAGCCCCAGCATTTT.